This TCR beta chain was sequenced during a study of neoadjuvant nivolumab and ipilimumab in lung cancer. Study information: Nivolumab 3 mg/kg was given days 1, 15 and 29, plus ipilimumab 1 mg/kg day 1 in combination.

Looked up from germline, CDR1 is SGHAT and CDR2 is FQNNGV. The CDR3 is 13 amino acids. Trimming removed 5 bases from V and 5 bases from J; junction bases left unmatched: 5. Study conclusions and caveats: Only a single major-pathologic-response sample was available for clonality analysis. Only two of four nivolumab-treated tumors gained richness and clonality by surgery. Resected-tumor TCR richness correlated positively with pretherapy blood richness.

The data were produced by immunoSEQ multiplex PCR, yet TCRdb's version contains in-frame clones alone and is incomplete. Here the sample spans around 20,000 clones, around three quarters being singletons. Concerning this clone itself: Antigen unknown.

This chain joins TRBV11-2 and TRBJ1-2, with 7 bases fitting TRBD1. Sample: tumor tissue, taken after neoadjuvant nivolumab, alone or with ipilimumab, at or shortly before surgery. The receptor was derived from an adult with non-small cell lung cancer. CDR3 residues: CASSRGQGYGYTF. For the CDR3, the DNA is TGTGCCAGCAGCAGGGGGCAGGGGTATGGCTACACCTTC.